The 22 T cell receptor beta chains given below trace back to one sample, sequenced in a study of graft-versus-host responses after intestinal transplantation. Repertoires were generated with immunoSEQ multiplex PCR, while TCRdb's copy carries only in-frame clones and drops some. The data contain some 97,000 clones, less than 90% of them singletons. Their specific antigens are unknown. This specimen consisted of unstimulated CD4+ T cells sorted from spleen or lymph node cells, obtained before transplant. The receptor source for this set is a human donor who was the organ donor for an intestinal transplant.

The CDR3 sequence: CATSRKTGSLNSPLHF. The CDR3 DNA reads as TGTGCCACCAGCAGAAAAACCGGGTCCTTAAATTCACCCCTCCACTTT. The V gene is TRBV15, the J gene TRBJ1-6; D is undetermined. Between the trimmed V and J ends, which lost 2 bases and 7 bases, there was a span of 15 bases. Germline V gives CDR1 LNHNV, CDR2 YYDKDF (reference sequence). The CDR3 contains 16 residues.

The chain combines TRBV6-6 with TRBJ2-3; tentative D call: TRBD2 (6 bases). The germline CDR1 and CDR2 sequences are MNHNY and SVGAGI (reference sequence). The CDR3 sequence is 15 residues long. Trimming cost V 6 bases and J 2 bases, with 15 bases left between them. CDR3 nucleotides: TGTGCCAGCAGGGGAAGGGGACTGTACACAGATACGCAGTATTTT. Translated, it gives CASRGRGLYTDTQYF.

This rearrangement joins TRBV6-1 to TRBJ1-5; unclear D gene. Germline V CDR1 and CDR2: MNHNS, SASEGT. The V gene lost 4 bases and the J gene lost 9 bases, with 10 bases spanning the gap. CDR3 length equals 12 residues. This CDR3 reads CASSARFVPQHF. The CDR3 DNA follows: TGTGCCAGCAGTGCACGCTTCGTGCCCCAGCATTTT.

Only one count was recorded for this clone. The gene calls are TRBV5-6 and TRBJ1-1; D gene ambiguous. Germline lookup yields CDR1 SGHDT and CDR2 YYEEEE. The CDR3 has 16 amino acids. V was clipped by 4 bases and J by 5 bases, with 21 bases between them. In DNA form, the CDR3 reads TGTGCCAGCAGCCCCGGGTTCGGGATTCGGAATACTGAAGCTTTCTTT. This gives the protein CASSPGFGIRNTEAFF.

The V gene is TRBV2, the J gene TRBJ1-2; 9 bases map to TRBD1. This CDR3 has 15 amino acids. Germline assignment: CDR1 SNHLY and CDR2 FYNNEI. V shed 6 bases, J shed 4 bases, and the junction held 9 bases outside the gene matches. CDR3 DNA sequence: TGTGCCAGCAGAGGGCAGGGACAGGGCGTCTATGGCTACACCTTC. Translated: CASRGQGQGVYGYTF.

On this clone itself: The junction does not match germline at one end; this may be a read error. The chain employs TRBV7-2 and TRBJ2-3; weak D call: TRBD2 (6 bases). Germline CDR1 SGHTA, CDR2 FQGNSA. CDR3 size: 14 residues. The CDR3, as DNA: TGTGCCAGCAGCCCCCACGCTACCGGGACGGACTATGATTTT. Encoded protein: CASSPHATGTDYDF.

This clone occurred once. V usage is TRBV6-5 and J usage is TRBJ1-1; TRBD1 matches at 7 bases. Germline trimming cut 4 bases from V and 1 base from J; bases unmatched to any gene: 6. The CDR3 is made up of 15 amino acids. The germline gives CDR1 MNHEY, CDR2 SVGAGI. The CDR3 region has the DNA TGTGCCAGCAGTTCAGACAGGGCGGGGAACACTGAAGCTTTCTTT. Translated, it gives CASSSDRAGNTEAFF.

V usage is TRBV5-1 and J usage is TRBJ1-4; D is perhaps TRBD1 (5 bases). The CDR3 is made up of 16 amino acids. The V end was cut by 4 bases, the J end by 0 bases, with 13 bases between. Germline CDR1 SGHRS, CDR2 YFSETQ. The CDR3 protein is CASSPGPLATNEKLFF. Here the CDR3 DNA reads TGCGCCAGCAGCCCGGGGCCACTTGCAACTAATGAAAAACTGTTTTTT.

The chain carries TRBV30 and TRBJ1-3; D remains unclear. V was shortened by 3 bases and J by 14 bases, with 14 bases between the two germline ends. Germline V gene lookup returns CDR1 GTSNPN and CDR2 SVGIG (reference sequence). The CDR3 runs to 11 residues. The CDR3 nucleotides are TGTGCCTGGAGGAAAGCAGGCGGAGTATATTTT. This sequence encodes CAWRKAGGVYF.

The chain couples TRBV18 to TRBJ2-5; no firm D call. CDR1 and CDR2 from the germline V gene are KGHSH and LQKENI. V shed 6 bases and J shed 5 bases, with 10 bases lying between them. The CDR3 runs 12 residues. The DNA of the CDR3 is TGTGCCAGCTCGCCTCTTAAGGAGACCCAGTACTTC. This sequence encodes CASSPLKETQYF.

The rearrangement uses TRBV5-6 and TRBJ1-2; 7 bases are shared with TRBD1. CDR1 and CDR2 (germline): SGHDT, YYEEEE. Trimming cost V 4 bases and J 4 bases; bases outside gene matches: 10. This CDR3 region has 15 residues. The CDR3 here is CASSLKGQTVYGYTF. The CDR3 region has the DNA TGTGCCAGCAGCCTAAAGGGACAGACTGTCTATGGCTACACCTTC. The entire variable domain, with the rest obtained from reference TRBV5-6 and TRBJ1-2, is as follows: DAGVTQSPTHLIKTRGQQVTLRCSPKSGHDTVSWYQQALGQGPQFIFQYYEEEERQRGNFPDRFSGHQFPNYSSELNVNALLLGDSALYLCASSLKGQTVYGYTFGSGTRLTVV.

The V gene is TRBV28, the J gene TRBJ2-1; 9 bases map to TRBD2. The V gene end was trimmed by 1 base and the J gene end by 5 bases; junction bases not matched to a gene: 12. Germline V gives CDR1 MDHEN, CDR2 SYDVKM. The CDR3 runs 18 residues. CDR3 bases: TGTGCCAGCAGTTTATCCCGGACTAGCGCCTCGAGCCACAATGAGCAGTTCTTC. Its translation is CASSLSRTSASSHNEQFF.

J is TRBJ1-4 and V is TRBV30; a weak D match, TRBD1 (5 bases). The CDR3 covers 13 residues. CDR1 and CDR2 from the germline V gene are GTSNPN and SVGIG (reference sequence). The V end lost 2 bases, the J end lost 10 bases, and 14 bases lay between the germline ends. CDR3 amino acids: CAWSPRGTTKLFF. The CDR3, as DNA: TGTGCCTGGAGTCCCCGCGGGACGACAAAACTGTTTTTT.

This clone showed up just a few times. V gene TRBV19 combines with J gene TRBJ2-7; 9 bases agree with TRBD2. The CDR3 loop spans 15 amino acids. CDR1 and CDR2 (germline): LNHDA, SQIVND (reference sequence). Germline trimming cut 5 bases from V and 7 bases from J; bases unmatched to any gene: 12. This chain's CDR3 is CASSPRGAGGGEQYF. CDR3 nucleotides: TGTGCCAGTAGTCCCCGTGGAGCGGGGGGTGGGGAGCAGTACTTC.

This chain uses TRBV2 with TRBJ1-2, with D uncertain. The CDR3 has 13 amino acids. V was pared by 8 bases and J by 4 bases, with 14 bases between. Germline V CDR1 and CDR2: SNHLY, FYNNEI. Here the CDR3 reads CASDAAGIYGYTF. As DNA, the CDR3 is TGTGCCAGCGATGCCGCCGGGATCTATGGCTACACCTTC.

V usage is TRBV30 and J usage is TRBJ1-2; D is uncertain. V dropped 0 bases and J dropped 6 bases, with 14 bases sitting between them. CDR1 GTSNPN and CDR2 SVGIG come from the germline V gene (reference sequence). The CDR3 is made up of 14 amino acids. The CDR3 reads CAWSVYSPIDGYTF. As DNA, the CDR3 is TGTGCCTGGAGTGTGTACAGTCCCATCGATGGCTACACCTTC.

This clone was detected only once. V is TRBV19 and J is TRBJ1-1; 8 nucleotides match TRBD1. V lost 6 bases and J lost 0; bases outside the gene matches: 9. Germline V gene lookup returns CDR1 LNHDA and CDR2 SQIVND (reference sequence). The CDR3 spans 16 residues. CDR3 nucleotide sequence: TGTGCCAGTAGCCTACAGGGGGAGCGAATGAACACTGAAGCTTTCTTT. Amino acid sequence: CASSLQGERMNTEAFF.

This chain uses TRBV6-1 with TRBJ1-2; no clear D. Between the trimmed V and J ends, which lost 5 bases and 4 bases, there was a span of 14 bases. Germline lookup yields CDR1 MNHNS and CDR2 SASEGT. The CDR3 contains 14 residues. This CDR3 is CASSPSGDPYGYTF. As DNA, the CDR3 is TGTGCCAGCAGTCCTTCCGGGGATCCCTATGGCTACACCTTC.

The rearrangement joins TRBV18 to TRBJ2-5, with D unclear. The germline CDR1 and CDR2 sequences are KGHSH and LQKENI. The CDR3 consists of 13 residues. Deletions cut 3 bases from V and 2 bases from J, with 7 bases between. The DNA for the CDR3 is TGTGCCAGCTCACCGCTCCTGCAAGAGACCCAGTACTTC. Its protein is CASSPLLQETQYF.

This clone was detected a few times. The chain recombines TRBV4-1 with TRBJ2-4; 8 bases fit TRBD2. The germline V gene encodes CDR1 MGHRA and CDR2 YSYEKL. The CDR3 contains 18 residues. Unmatched junction bases numbered 11, after V lost 4 bases and J lost 0 bases. Written as DNA, the CDR3 is TGCGCCAGCAGCCCAGGGACTAGATCTAACCTAGCCAAAAACATTCAGTACTTC. Encoded protein: CASSPGTRSNLAKNIQYF.

A single count supports this clone. The rearrangement uses TRBV5-4 and TRBJ1-2; 7 bases line up with TRBD1. This CDR3 region has 15 residues. The trim removed 7 bases at V and 5 bases at J, leaving 14 bases unmatched. From germline, CDR1 is SGHNT and CDR2 YYREEE (reference sequence). This chain's CDR3 is CASAPRTGQPYGYTF. The CDR3 nucleotides are TGTGCCAGCGCTCCCCGAACGGGACAGCCATATGGCTACACCTTC.

The rearrangement joins TRBV18 to TRBJ2-2; D is undetermined. The CDR3 has 16 residues. CDR1 and CDR2 (germline): KGHSH, LQKENI. Deletions cut 6 bases from V and 5 bases from J, with 19 bases between. This chain's CDR3 is CASSPISLTGTGELFF. Here the CDR3 DNA reads TGTGCCAGCTCCCCCATCTCCCTGACTGGGACCGGGGAGCTGTTTTTT.